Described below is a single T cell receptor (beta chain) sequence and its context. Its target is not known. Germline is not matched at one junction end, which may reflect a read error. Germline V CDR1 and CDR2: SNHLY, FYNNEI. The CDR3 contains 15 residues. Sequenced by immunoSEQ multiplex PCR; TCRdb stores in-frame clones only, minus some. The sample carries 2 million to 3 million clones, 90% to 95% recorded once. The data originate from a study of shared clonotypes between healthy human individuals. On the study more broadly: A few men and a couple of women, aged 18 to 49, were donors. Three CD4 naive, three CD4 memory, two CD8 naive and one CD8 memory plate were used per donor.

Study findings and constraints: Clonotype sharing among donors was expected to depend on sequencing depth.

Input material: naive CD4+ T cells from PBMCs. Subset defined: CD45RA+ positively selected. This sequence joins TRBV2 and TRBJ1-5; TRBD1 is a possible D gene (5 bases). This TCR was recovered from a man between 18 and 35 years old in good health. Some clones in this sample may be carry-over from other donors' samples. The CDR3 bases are TGTGCCAGCAGAGAAGGGGTCTTGAGCAATCAGCCCCAGCATTTT. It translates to CASREGVLSNQPQHF.